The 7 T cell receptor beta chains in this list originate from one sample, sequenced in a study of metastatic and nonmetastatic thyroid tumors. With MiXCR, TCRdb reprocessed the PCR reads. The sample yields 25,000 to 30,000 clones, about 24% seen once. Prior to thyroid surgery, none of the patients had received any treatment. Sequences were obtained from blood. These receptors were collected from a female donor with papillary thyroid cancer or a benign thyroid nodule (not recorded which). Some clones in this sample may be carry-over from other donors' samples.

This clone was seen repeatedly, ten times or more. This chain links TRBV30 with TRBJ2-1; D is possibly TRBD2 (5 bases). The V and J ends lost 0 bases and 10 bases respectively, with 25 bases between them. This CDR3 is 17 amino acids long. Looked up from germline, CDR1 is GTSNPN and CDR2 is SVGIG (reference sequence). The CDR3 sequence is CAWSVAGASLREWEQFF. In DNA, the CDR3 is TGTGCCTGGAGTGTAGCAGGAGCCAGTCTCCGGGAATGGGAGCAGTTCTTC.

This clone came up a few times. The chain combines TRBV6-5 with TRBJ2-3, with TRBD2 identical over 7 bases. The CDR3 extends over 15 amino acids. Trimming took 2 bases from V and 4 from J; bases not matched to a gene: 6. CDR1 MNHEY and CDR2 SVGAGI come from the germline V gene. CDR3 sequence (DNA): TGTGCCAGCAGTTACGCCCGGGGAGGGGCAGATACGCAGTATTTT. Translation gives CASSYARGGADTQYF.

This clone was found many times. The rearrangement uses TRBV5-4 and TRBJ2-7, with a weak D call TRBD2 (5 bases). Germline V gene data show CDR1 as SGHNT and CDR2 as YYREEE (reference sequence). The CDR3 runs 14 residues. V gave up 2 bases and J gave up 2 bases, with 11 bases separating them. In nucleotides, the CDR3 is TGTGCCAGCAGCTTTCAGGAGGAGGCCTACGAGCAGTACTTC. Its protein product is CASSFQEEAYEQYF.

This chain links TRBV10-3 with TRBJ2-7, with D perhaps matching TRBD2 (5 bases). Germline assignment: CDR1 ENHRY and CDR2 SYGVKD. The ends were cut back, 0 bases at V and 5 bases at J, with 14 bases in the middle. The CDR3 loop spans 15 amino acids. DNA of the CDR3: TGTGCCATCAGTGAGTCGATAGAGGGAGCAAACGAGCAGTACTTC. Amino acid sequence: CAISESIEGANEQYF.

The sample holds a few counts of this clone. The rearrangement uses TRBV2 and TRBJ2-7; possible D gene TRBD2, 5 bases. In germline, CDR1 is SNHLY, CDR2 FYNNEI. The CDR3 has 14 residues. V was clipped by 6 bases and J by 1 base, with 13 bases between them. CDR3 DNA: TGTGCCAGCAGGGTACTATCGGGGTCCTACGAGCAGTACTTC. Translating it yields CASRVLSGSYEQYF.

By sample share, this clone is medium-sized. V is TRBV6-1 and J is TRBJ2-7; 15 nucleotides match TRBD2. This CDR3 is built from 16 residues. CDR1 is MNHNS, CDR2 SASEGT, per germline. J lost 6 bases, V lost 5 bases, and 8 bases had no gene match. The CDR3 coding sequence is TGTGCCAGCAGTCTGGGGACTAGCGGGAGGAACGGCGAGCAGTACTTC. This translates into CASSLGTSGRNGEQYF.

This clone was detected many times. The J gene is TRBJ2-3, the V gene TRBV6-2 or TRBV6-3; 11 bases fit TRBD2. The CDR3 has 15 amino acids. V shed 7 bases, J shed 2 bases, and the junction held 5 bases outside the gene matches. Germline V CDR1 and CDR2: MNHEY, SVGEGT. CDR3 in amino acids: CASTRLAGITDTQYF. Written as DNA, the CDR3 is TGTGCCAGCACCCGACTAGCGGGAATCACAGATACGCAGTATTTT.